This T cell receptor (beta chain) was documented in a study of cytomegalovirus exposure and HLA in healthy donors. Study-wide findings and caveats: In vitro data verified a few CMV-associated chains as specific for CMV antigens. One later analysis, an examination of the 100 to 150 validation repertoires, found that first-cohort TCR clusters tended to co-occur in them. There were under 200 TCR beta chains listed as cytomegalovirus-associated.

Libraries were prepared by immunoSEQ multiplex PCR; TCRdb keeps only in-frame clonotypes and omits some of them. The profile shows 80,000 to 100,000 clones, 87% of them singletons. This CDR3 has 16 amino acids. CDR1 SGHTA and CDR2 FQGNSA come from the germline V gene. With 1 base clipped from V and 9 bases from J, the junction kept 9 bases outside the gene matches. Regarding this clone: Its antigen is not known.

The TCR originated in a woman aged 30 to 39 in good health and CMV-seronegative. Sequencing used PBMCs. The gene calls are TRBV7-2 and TRBJ2-1; 10 bases agree with TRBD2. The CDR3 is CASSLGASGSSGEQFF. For the CDR3, the DNA is TGTGCCAGCAGCTTAGGAGCTAGCGGGAGTTCGGGTGAGCAGTTCTTC.